This T cell receptor (beta chain) was retrieved from a study of blood T cell repertoires in COVID-19. Across the whole study: The United States, Italy and Spain were the sources of the acute and convalescent COVID-19 samples.

The CDR3 contains 17 residues. V was clipped by 0 bases and J by 0 bases, with 12 bases between them. The germline V gene has CDR1 KGHSH and CDR2 LQKENI. In the source study's methods: Amplified reference gene primers provided the basis for estimating nucleated cell counts. Measured with immunoSEQ multiplex PCR; TCRdb has only the in-frame clones, and not every one. Clone size and the V and J calls come from that table; the DNA yielded D and trimming. The data show roughly 66,000 clones, 82% seen once. The specimen was peripheral blood. This receptor was taken from a man aged 55 to 70 with acute or convalescent COVID-19. The chain joins TRBV18 to TRBJ1-3; D gene uncertain. The CDR3: CASSPPLVGSSGNTIYF. CDR3 coding DNA: TGTGCCAGCTCACCACCTCTGGTCGGGAGCTCTGGAAACACCATATATTTT.